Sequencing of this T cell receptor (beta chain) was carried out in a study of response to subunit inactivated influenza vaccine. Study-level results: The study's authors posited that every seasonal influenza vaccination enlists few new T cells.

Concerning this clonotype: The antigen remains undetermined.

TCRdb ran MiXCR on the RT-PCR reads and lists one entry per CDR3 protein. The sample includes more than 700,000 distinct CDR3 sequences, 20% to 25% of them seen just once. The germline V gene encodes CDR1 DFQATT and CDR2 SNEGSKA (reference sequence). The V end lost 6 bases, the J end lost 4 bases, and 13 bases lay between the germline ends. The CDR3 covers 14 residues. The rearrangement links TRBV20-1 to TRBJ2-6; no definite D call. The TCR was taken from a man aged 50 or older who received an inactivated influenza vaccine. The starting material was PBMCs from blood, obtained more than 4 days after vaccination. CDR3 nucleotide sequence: TGCAGTGCACCCCATGGTATAGGGGCCAACGTCCTGACTTTC. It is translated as CSAPHGIGANVLTF.